One T cell receptor (beta chain) is described in this entry. It lacks a known antigen. No qualities accompany the bases; no much larger clone lies one base away. Donors were 35 to 40 systemically healthy Caucasian individuals from Russia aged roughly 6 to 100 years. Ten milliliters of peripheral blood were drawn from each donor into EDTA-treated Vacutainer tubes. PBMCs were isolated by Ficoll-Paque density-gradient centrifugation, with at least 6 million obtained per sample. Total RNA was extracted from PBMCs with Trizol reagent, with at least 5 micrograms obtained per sample. For every donor, flow cytometry on a PBMC aliquot measured the percentage of naive CD45RAhigh/CD27high T cells. This sample stems from a study of blood T cells in healthy people across ages (dated by TCRdb to about 2015). In the study overall: In model experiments, template switching captured roughly one uniquely barcoded TCR beta cDNA molecule for every two T cells. Age-related changes in TCR beta repertoire diversity were measured in the study by deep sequencing normalized with unique cDNA molecular identifiers. The donors were divided into four age groups: young (average 16 years), middle-aged (about 39), aged (approximately 62) and long-lived (around 87). To avoid experimental bias, donors of different ages were distributed randomly across sequencing lanes. The study analyzed two additional independent replicas of 1 million unique cDNA reads from the same blood draw for two donors, one aged 18 to 29 and one aged 80 or older. Summary of the overall study and its limitations: Estimates of total diversity based on one million sequenced T cells were regarded as lower bounds and as underestimates. As age increased, observed TCR beta diversity per million T cells dropped in a roughly linear way, and a significant reduction was already evident by age about 36. Bulk unsorted PBMC profiling prevented conclusive comparison of naive and antigen-experienced compartments. Compared with the aged group, the long-lived group had more naive CD4+ T cells, fewer expanded clones and increased TCR diversity, suggesting age selection. There was a strong correlation between observed TCR beta diversity and the percentage of naive T cells measured by flow cytometry. Because donor CMV infection status was unknown, age-related changes in expanded clonotypes were potentially confounded.

The library was obtained by 5' RACE. This sample was sequenced with an Illumina HiSeq 2500. A second PCR of about 7 to 12 cycles was performed with a sample-barcoded 5' primer and a J-beta primer mix. A unique molecular identifier was introduced onto each TCR beta cDNA molecule by a template-switch 5' adaptor carrying 12 random nucleotides. Each sample yielded at least 3 million CDR3-containing paired-end reads. The Mint cDNA synthesis kit, primed by a TRBC-specific oligonucleotide, was used to synthesize first-strand cDNA from all RNA. Following uracil-DNA glycosylase treatment, all cDNA underwent a first 18-cycle PCR with the universal primers M1SS and BC2_uni_R. For the original study's pipeline: For normalization, 1 million high-quality reads, each with a distinct molecular identifier, were randomly selected from each sample. Instead of being binned into consensus sequences, reads that shared molecular identifiers were thrown out. MiTCR, with a Q25 quality threshold and the strictest error-elimination algorithm, was used for CDR3 identification, clonotype clustering and error correction. A nonparametric unseen species model with Euler transformation was used to estimate a lower bound on total TCR beta diversity. TCRdb redid the processing of the public reads, applying fastp at Q25 and MiXCR, and retained in-frame beta chains. For every CDR3 protein sequence, its rows merge into one entry that carries the most common genes and DNA. The V and J calls, along with clone size, are taken from TCRdb and not from the paper's own processing. This sample comprises 700,000 to 1,000,000 distinct CDR3 sequences, about 42% of them detected only once. The ten largest clones take up about 21% of the sample.

Trimming costs V 0 bases and J 12 bases, and their ends lie 15 bases apart. In the germline V gene, CDR1 corresponds to LGHNA and CDR2 to YSLEER. The CDR3, cysteine through phenylalanine, is 13 amino acids long. Here the CDR3 DNA is all that survives: 39 bases in frame from base 1. The rearrangement joined TRBV4-3 to TRBJ2-7; the D gene is unclear. What was sequenced was blood. This TCR was sampled from a man in his fifties or sixties in good health. The encoded CDR3 is CASSQDRISVGYF. The nucleotide sequence is given as TGCGCCAGCAGCCAAGATCGAATTTCCGTAGGGTACTTC.